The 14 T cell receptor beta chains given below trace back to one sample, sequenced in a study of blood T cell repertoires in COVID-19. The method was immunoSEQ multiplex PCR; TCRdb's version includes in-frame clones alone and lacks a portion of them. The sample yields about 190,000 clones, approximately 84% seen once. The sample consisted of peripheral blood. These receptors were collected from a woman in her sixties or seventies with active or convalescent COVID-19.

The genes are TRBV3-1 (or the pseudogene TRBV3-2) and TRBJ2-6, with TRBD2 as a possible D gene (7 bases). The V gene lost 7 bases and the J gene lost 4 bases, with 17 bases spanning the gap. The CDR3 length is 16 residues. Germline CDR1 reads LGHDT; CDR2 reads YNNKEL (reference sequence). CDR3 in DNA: TGTGCCAGCACCAATCGTGGGGGGGCAGGGGCCAACGTCCTGACTTTC. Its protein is CASTNRGGAGANVLTF.

In DNA, the CDR3 is TGTGCCAGCAGCATCGCGACGTGGACAGGGAACTACAATGAGCAGTTCTTC. It codes for CASSIATWTGNYNEQFF. This sequence joins TRBV7-9 and TRBJ2-1, with 8 bases aligning to TRBD1. This CDR3 comprises 17 residues. J gave up 3 bases and V 5 bases, and 12 bases lay outside the gene matches. Per germline, CDR1 SEHNR and CDR2 FQNEAQ (reference sequence).

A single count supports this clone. In DNA form, the CDR3 reads TGTGCCAGTAGTATAGACCTAGCCACTAGCGGGAGAGGTGTTAACACCGGGGAGCTGTTTTTT. Its translation: CASSIDLATSGRGVNTGELFF. V usage is TRBV19 and J usage is TRBJ2-2; the match to TRBD2 covers 11 bases. The germline CDR1 and CDR2 sequences are LNHDA and SQIVND (reference sequence). The CDR3 has 21 amino acids. The ends lost 0 bases at V and 2 bases at J; junction bases unmatched: 14. The entire variable domain, with the rest obtained from reference TRBV19 and TRBJ2-2, is as follows: DGGITQSPKYLFRKEGQNVTLSCEQNLNHDAMYWYRQDPGQGLRLIYYSQIVNDFQKGDIAEGYSVSREKKESFPLTVTSAQKNPTAFYLCASSIDLATSGRGVNTGELFFGEGSRLTVL.

This CDR3 reads CASTPGVALSYNEQFF. CDR3 bases: TGTGCCAGTACCCCCGGAGTGGCGTTATCCTACAATGAGCAGTTCTTC. The chain employs TRBV19 and TRBJ2-1, with no clear D. Germline V gene data show CDR1 as LNHDA and CDR2 as SQIVND (reference sequence). The CDR3 runs to 16 residues. The V end lost 7 bases, the J end lost 1 base, and 17 bases lay between the germline ends.

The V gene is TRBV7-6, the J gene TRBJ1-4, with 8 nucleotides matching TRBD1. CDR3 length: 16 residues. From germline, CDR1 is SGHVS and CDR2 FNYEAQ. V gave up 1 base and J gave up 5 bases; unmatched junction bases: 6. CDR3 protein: CASSLGYRGRNEKLFF. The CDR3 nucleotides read TGTGCCAGCAGCTTAGGATACAGGGGGAGGAATGAAAAACTGTTTTTT.

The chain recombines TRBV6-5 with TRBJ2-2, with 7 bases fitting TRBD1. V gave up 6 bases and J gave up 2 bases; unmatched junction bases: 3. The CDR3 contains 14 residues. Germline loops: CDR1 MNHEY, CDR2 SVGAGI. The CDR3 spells CASRRQGNTGELFF. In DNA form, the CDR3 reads TGTGCCAGCAGACGACAGGGAAACACCGGGGAGCTGTTTTTT.

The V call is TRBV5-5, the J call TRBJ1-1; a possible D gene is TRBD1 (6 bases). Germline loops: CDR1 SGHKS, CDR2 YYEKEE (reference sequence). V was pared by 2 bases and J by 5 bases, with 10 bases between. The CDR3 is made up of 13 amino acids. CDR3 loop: CASSLQGSTEAFF. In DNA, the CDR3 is TGTGCCAGCAGCTTACAGGGTTCAACTGAAGCTTTCTTT.

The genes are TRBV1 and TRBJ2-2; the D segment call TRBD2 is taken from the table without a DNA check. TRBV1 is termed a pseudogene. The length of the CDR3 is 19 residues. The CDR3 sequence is CTSSQLGPGLAGAGGELFF. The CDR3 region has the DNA TGCACCAGCAGTCAATTGGGACCGGGACTAGCGGGAGCGGGCGGGGAGCTGTTTTTT.

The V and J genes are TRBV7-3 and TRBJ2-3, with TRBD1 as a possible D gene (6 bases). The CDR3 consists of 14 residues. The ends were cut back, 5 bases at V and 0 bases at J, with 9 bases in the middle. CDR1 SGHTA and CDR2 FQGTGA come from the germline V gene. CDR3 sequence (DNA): TGTGCCAGCAGCCTGACAGGTAGCACAGATACGCAGTATTTT. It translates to CASSLTGSTDTQYF. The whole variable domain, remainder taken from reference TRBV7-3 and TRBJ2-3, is GAGVSQTPSNKVTEKGKYVELRCDPISGHTALYWYRQSLGQGPEFLIYFQGTGAADDSGLPNDRFFAVRPEGSVSTLKIQRTERGDSAVYLCASSLTGSTDTQYFGPGTRLTVL.

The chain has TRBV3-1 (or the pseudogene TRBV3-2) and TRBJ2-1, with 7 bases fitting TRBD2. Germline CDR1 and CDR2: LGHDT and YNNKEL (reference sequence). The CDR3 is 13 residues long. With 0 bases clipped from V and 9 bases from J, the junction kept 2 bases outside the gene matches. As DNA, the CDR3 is TGTGCCAGCAGCCAAGATGGGAGGGGTGAGCAGTTCTTC. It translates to CASSQDGRGEQFF.

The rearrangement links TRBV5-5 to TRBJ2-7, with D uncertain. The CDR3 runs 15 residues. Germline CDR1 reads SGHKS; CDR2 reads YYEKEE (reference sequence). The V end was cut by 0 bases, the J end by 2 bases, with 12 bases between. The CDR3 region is CASSLGPPRTYEQYF. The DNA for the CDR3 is TGTGCCAGCAGCTTGGGTCCGCCGAGAACCTACGAGCAGTACTTC.

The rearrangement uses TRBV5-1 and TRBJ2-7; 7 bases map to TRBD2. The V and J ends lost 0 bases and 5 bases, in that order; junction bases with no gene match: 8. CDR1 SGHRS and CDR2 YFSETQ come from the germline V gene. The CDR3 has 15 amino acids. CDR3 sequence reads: CASSLVAGFPDEQYF. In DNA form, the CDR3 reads TGCGCCAGCAGCTTGGTAGCGGGTTTCCCCGACGAGCAGTACTTC.

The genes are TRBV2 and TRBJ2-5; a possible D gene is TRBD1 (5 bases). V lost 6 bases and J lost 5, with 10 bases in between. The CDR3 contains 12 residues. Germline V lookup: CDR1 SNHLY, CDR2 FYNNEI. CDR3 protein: CASRWGAETQYF. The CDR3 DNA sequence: TGTGCCAGCAGATGGGGCGCGGAGACCCAGTACTTC.

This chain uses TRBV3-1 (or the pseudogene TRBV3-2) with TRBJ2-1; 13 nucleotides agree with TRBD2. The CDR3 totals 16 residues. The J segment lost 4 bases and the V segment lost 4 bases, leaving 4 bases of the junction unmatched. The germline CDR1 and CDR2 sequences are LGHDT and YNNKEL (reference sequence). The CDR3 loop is CASSPPTSGRYNEQFF. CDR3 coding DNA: TGTGCCAGCAGCCCCCCGACTAGCGGGAGGTACAATGAGCAGTTCTTC.